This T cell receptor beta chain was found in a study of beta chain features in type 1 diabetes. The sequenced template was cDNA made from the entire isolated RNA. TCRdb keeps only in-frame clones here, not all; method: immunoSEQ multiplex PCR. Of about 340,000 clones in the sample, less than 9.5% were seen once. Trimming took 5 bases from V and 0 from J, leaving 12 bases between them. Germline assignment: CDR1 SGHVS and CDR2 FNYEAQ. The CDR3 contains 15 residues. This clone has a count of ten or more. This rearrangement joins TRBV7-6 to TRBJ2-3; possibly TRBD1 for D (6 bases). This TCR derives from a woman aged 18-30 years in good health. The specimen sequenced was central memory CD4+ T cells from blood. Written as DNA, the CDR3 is TGTGCCAGCAGCCCATGGACAGTAAGCACAGATACGCAGTATTTT. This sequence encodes CASSPWTVSTDTQYF.